The clone carrying this T cell receptor (beta chain) was observed a single time. Germline CDR1 reads SGHTA; CDR2 reads FQGNSA. The CDR3 is 14 amino acids. The V gene lost 5 bases and the J gene lost 1 base, with 8 bases spanning the gap. These data come from a study of OX40 agonist ivuxolimab in advanced cancers. Repertoires were generated with immunoSEQ multiplex PCR, while TCRdb's copy carries only in-frame clones and drops some. The sample consists of about 79,000 clones, around 82% of them appearing once. The gene calls are TRBV7-2 and TRBJ2-2; D perhaps matches TRBD2 (5 bases). The sequence was obtained from an adult with an advanced solid tumor such as melanoma, head and neck, liver or kidney cancer. Sequenced material: CD4+ or CD8+ T cells sorted from blood, taken in a trial of the OX40 agonist ivuxolimab. CDR3 in amino acids: CASSRTGNTGELFF. DNA of the CDR3: TGTGCCAGCAGCCGGACTGGGAACACCGGGGAGCTGTTTTTT.